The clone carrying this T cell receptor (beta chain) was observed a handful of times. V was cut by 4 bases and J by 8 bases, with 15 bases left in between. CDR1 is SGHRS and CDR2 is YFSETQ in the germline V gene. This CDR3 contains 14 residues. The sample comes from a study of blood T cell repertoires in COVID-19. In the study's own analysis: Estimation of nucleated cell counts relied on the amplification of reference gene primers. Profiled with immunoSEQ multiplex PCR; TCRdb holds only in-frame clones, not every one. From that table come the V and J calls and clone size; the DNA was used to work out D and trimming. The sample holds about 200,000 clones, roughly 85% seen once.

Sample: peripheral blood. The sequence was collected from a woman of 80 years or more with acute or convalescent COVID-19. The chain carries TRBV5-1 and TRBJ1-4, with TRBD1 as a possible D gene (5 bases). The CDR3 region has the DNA TGCGCCAGCAGCCCGGACATCGGTGGGGAAAAACTGTTTTTT. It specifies CASSPDIGGEKLFF.